Listed below are T cell receptor beta chains from one sample, sequenced in a study of blood T cells in healthy people across ages. TCRdb independently ran MiXCR on the 5' RACE reads; one entry per CDR3 protein. Of about 580,000 distinct CDR3 sequences in the sample, under 55% were seen once. The source material was blood. These receptors all stem from a man older than 75 in good health. Each CDR3 is given with its conserved first and last residue. A D gene is named only where the DNA matches it firmly. The size of a clone is reported for some rows only, either as once, few or many, or as a class for expanded clones.

clone_size	v_call	d_call	j_call	cdr3_aa	cdr3_nt
.	TRBV6-2/TRBV6-3	.	TRBJ1-1	CASRMGQNSAEAFF	TGTGCCAGCAGAATGGGACAAAACAGCGCTGAAGCTTTCTTT
.	TRBV6-6	TRBD1	TRBJ2-4	CASSTRTGKNIQYF	TGTGCCAGCAGTACTCGGACAGGGAAAAACATTCAGTACTTC
.	TRBV4-2	.	TRBJ2-7	CASSQDLGRGAREQYF	TGTGCCAGCAGCCAAGATCTTGGACGGGGGGCTCGCGAGCAGTACTTC
.	TRBV20-1	.	TRBJ1-2	CSVSTANYGYTF	TGCAGTGTCTCGACAGCTAACTATGGCTACACCTTC
.	TRBV7-2	.	TRBJ2-3	CASSPGGGRPDTQYF	TGTGCCAGCAGTCCAGGTGGGGGGCGTCCCGATACGCAGTATTTT
.	TRBV5-6	.	TRBJ2-2	CASSLPGLGTGELFF	TGTGCCAGCAGCTTACCTGGGCTGGGCACCGGGGAGCTGTTTTTT
.	TRBV28	.	TRBJ1-2	CAGSSGLGYTF	TGTGCCGGCAGTTCAGGGCTGGGCTACACCTTC
.	TRBV20-1	.	TRBJ1-2	CSARDGGGGGYTF	TGCAGTGCTAGAGATGGCGGTGGTGGTGGCTACACCTTC
.	TRBV7-2	TRBD1	TRBJ2-1	CASSAMDRGPQFF	TGTGCCAGCAGCGCAATGGACAGGGGCCCTCAGTTCTTC
.	TRBV7-2	.	TRBJ1-2	CASSLVADAGLYGYTF	TGTGCCAGCAGCTTAGTAGCCGATGCGGGCCTCTATGGCTACACCTTC
.	TRBV21-1	.	TRBJ1-2	CASRKEGARFYGYTF	TGTGCCAGCAGGAAAGAGGGGGCCCGATTCTATGGCTACACCTTC
.	TRBV7-3	.	TRBJ2-1	CASSASGVNNEQFF	TGTGCCAGCAGCGCATCCGGGGTCAACAATGAGCAGTTCTTC
few	TRBV4-3	.	TRBJ2-1	CASSQGRKGNEQFF	TGCGCCAGCAGCCAAGGACGGAAAGGCAATGAGCAGTTCTTC
.	TRBV20-1	TRBD2	TRBJ2-1	CSVNPSGNYNEQFF	TGCAGTGTCAACCCTAGCGGGAACTACAATGAGCAGTTCTTC
.	TRBV20-1	.	TRBJ1-2	CSARSIQAANTF	TGCAGTGCTAGAAGTATACAGGCCGCCAACACCTTC
.	TRBV11-2	.	TRBJ2-7	CASSSLSSYNEQYF	TGTGCCAGCAGCTCACTGAGCTCCTACAATGAGCAGTACTTC
.	TRBV12-3/TRBV12-4	.	TRBJ2-7	CASSLLEDYEQYF	TGTGCCAGCAGTTTACTGGAAGACTACGAGCAGTACTTC
.	TRBV7-2	TRBD2	TRBJ2-7	CASSPSLTSGYAYEQYF	TGTGCCAGCAGCCCATCCTTGACTAGCGGATATGCCTACGAGCAGTACTTC
once	TRBV20-1	.	TRBJ2-3	CSARGPVAGTDTQYF	TGCAGTGCTAGAGGACCAGTGGCTGGCACAGATACGCAGTATTTT
.	TRBV12-3/TRBV12-4	.	TRBJ1-2	CASSLVSSQGYTF	TGTGCCAGCAGTTTGGTGTCCTCTCAGGGCTACACCTTC
few	TRBV7-2	TRBD2	TRBJ2-5	CASSAIAGATQYF	TGTGCCAGCAGCGCTATAGCGGGGGCGACCCAGTACTTC